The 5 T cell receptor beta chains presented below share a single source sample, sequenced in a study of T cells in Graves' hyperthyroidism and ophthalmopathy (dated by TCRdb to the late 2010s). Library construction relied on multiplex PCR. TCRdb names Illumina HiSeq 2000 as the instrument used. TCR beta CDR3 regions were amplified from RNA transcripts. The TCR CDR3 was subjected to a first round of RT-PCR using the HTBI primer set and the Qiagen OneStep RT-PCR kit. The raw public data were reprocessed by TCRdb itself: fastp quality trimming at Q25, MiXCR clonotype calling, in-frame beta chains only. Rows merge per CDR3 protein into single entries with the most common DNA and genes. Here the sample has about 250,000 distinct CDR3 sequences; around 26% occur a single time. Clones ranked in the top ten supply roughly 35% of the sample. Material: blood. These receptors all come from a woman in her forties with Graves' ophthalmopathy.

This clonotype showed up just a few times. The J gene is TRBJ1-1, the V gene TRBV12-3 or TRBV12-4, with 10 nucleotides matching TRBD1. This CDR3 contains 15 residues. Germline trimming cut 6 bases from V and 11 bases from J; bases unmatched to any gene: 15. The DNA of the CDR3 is TGTGCCAGCAGCTACGGGACAGGGGATCTCGTGATGGCTTTCTTT. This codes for CASSYGTGDLVMAFF.

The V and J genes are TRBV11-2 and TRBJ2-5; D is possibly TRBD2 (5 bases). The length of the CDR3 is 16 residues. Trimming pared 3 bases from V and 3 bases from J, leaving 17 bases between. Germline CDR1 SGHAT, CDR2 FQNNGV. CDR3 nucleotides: TGTGCCAGCAGCTTGAGTCTAGCCAGGAACAAAGAGACCCAGTACTTC. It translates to CASSLSLARNKETQYF.

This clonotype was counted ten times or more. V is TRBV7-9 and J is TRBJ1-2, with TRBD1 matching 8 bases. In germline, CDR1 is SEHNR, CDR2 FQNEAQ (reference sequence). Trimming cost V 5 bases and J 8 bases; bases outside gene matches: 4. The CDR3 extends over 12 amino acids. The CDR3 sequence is CASSISGGGYTF. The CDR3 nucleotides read TGTGCCAGCAGCATTTCAGGGGGCGGCTACACCTTC.

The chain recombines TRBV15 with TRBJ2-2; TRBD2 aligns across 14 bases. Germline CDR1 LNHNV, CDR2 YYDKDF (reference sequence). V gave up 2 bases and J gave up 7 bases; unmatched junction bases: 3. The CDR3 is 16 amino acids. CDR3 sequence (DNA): TGTGCCACCAGCAGAATGGGACTAGCGGGAGACGGGGAGCTGTTTTTT. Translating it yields CATSRMGLAGDGELFF. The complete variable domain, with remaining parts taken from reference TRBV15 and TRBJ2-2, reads DAMVIQNPRYQVTQFGKPVTLSCSQTLNHNVMYWYQQKSSQAPKLLFHYYDKDFNNEADTPDNFQSRRPNTSFCFLDIRSPGLGDTAMYLCATSRMGLAGDGELFFGEGSRLTVL.

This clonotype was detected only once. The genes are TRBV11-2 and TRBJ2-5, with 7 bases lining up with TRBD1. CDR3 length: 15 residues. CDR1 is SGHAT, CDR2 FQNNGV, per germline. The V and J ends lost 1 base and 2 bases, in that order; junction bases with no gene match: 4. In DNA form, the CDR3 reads TGTGCCAGCAGCTTAGTTTCCAGGGGGCAAGAGACCCAGTACTTC. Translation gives CASSLVSRGQETQYF.